A single sample gave rise to the 8 T cell receptor beta chains below, sequenced in a study of blood T cell repertoires in COVID-19. Assay: immunoSEQ multiplex PCR; the TCRdb copy retains only in-frame clones and omits some. The sample consists of about 120,000 clones, 82% of them appearing once. The sequenced material came from peripheral blood. The receptors were sampled from a human donor in a cohort sampled during active COVID-19.

The rearrangement uses TRBV5-1 and TRBJ2-5, with a possible D match to TRBD1 (5 bases). This CDR3 comprises 14 residues. V was trimmed by 1 base and J by 4 bases, leaving 11 bases between them. CDR1 is SGHRS, CDR2 YFSETQ, per germline. CDR3 loop: CASSLSRALETQYF. The CDR3 DNA sequence: TGCGCCAGCAGCTTGTCCAGGGCCCTAGAGACCCAGTACTTC. The full variable domain, in which reference TRBV5-1 and TRBJ2-5 provide the parts outside the CDR3, is KAGVTQTPRYLIKTRGQQVTLSCSPISGHRSVSWYQQTPGQGLQFLFEYFSETQRNKGNFPGRFSGRQFSNSRSEMNVSTLELGDSALYLCASSLSRALETQYFGPGTRLLVL.

J is TRBJ2-2 and V is TRBV7-2; no clear D. Trimming stripped 3 bases from V and 2 bases from J, with 10 bases between. The CDR3 extends over 15 amino acids. Germline V lookup: CDR1 SGHTA, CDR2 FQGNSA. The CDR3 region is CASSLVQLNTGELFF. CDR3 in DNA: TGTGCCAGCAGCTTGGTACAGCTCAACACCGGGGAGCTGTTTTTT.

This chain links TRBV5-1 with TRBJ2-7; 7 bases align to TRBD1. The CDR3 has 14 residues. Germline V lookup: CDR1 SGHRS, CDR2 YFSETQ. V lost 2 bases and J lost 3; bases outside the gene matches: 5. The CDR3 DNA follows: TGCGCCAGCAGCTTCTCCGGGACAGACTACGAGCAGTACTTC. Residues: CASSFSGTDYEQYF.

This chain links TRBV29-1 with TRBJ1-1, with D perhaps matching TRBD1 (6 bases). Deletions cut 6 bases from V and 10 bases from J, with 15 bases between. Germline V gene sequence: CDR1 SQVTM, CDR2 ANQGSEA. CDR3 length: 11 residues. CDR3 residues: CSVAGDQGAFF. CDR3 sequence (DNA): TGCAGCGTCGCAGGGGATCAAGGAGCTTTCTTT.

The chain couples TRBV2 to TRBJ2-3; 10 bases align to TRBD2. V lost 6 bases to trimming and J lost 0 bases; unmatched junction nucleotides: 3. The CDR3 has 15 residues. Germline CDR1 and CDR2: SNHLY and FYNNEI. The CDR3 sequence is CASSLGLASTDTQYF. Written as DNA, the CDR3 is TGTGCCAGCAGCCTGGGACTAGCGAGCACAGATACGCAGTATTTT.

The rearrangement joins TRBV18 to TRBJ2-7; D remains ambiguous. There are 14 residues in the CDR3. V dropped 5 bases and J dropped 6 bases, with 17 bases sitting between them. Germline CDR1 KGHSH, CDR2 LQKENI. Written as DNA, the CDR3 is TGTGCCAGCTCAACGCGATCTCTAGGAGCCGAGCAGTACTTC. Encoded protein: CASSTRSLGAEQYF.

V and J are TRBV5-1 and TRBJ2-6, with D unresolved. Per germline, CDR1 SGHRS and CDR2 YFSETQ. The V and J ends lost 4 bases and 3 bases respectively, with 8 bases between them. This CDR3 spans 14 amino acids. For the CDR3, the DNA is TGCGCCAGCAGCCCCTCCTATGGGGCCAACGTCCTGACTTTC. Protein sequence: CASSPSYGANVLTF.

The chain joins TRBV15 to TRBJ2-7, with 8 nucleotides matching TRBD1. Germline loops: CDR1 LNHNV, CDR2 YYDKDF (reference sequence). CDR3 length: 15 residues. V shed 0 bases, J shed 3 bases, and the junction held 4 bases outside the gene matches. The CDR3 DNA sequence: TGTGCCACCAGCAGAGACGTCACAGGGGGCTACGAGCAGTACTTC. Amino acids: CATSRDVTGGYEQYF.